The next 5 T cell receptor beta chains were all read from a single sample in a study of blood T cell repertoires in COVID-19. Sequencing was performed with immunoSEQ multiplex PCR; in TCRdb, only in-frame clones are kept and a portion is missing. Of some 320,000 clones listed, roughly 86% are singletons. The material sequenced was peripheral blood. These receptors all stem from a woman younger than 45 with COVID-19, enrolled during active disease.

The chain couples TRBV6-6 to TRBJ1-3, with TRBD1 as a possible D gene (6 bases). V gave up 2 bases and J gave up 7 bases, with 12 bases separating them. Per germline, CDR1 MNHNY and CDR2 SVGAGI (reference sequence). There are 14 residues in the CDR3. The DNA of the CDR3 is TGTGCCAGCAGTTACACGCAGAGGGGGAACACCATATATTTT. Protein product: CASSYTQRGNTIYF.

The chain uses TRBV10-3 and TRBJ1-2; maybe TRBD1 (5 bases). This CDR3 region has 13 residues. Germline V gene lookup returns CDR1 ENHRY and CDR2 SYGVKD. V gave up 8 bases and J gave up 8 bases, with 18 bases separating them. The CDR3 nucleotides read TGTGCCATCGAGCCCGACCCAGGGTTCGGCTACACCTTC. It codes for CAIEPDPGFGYTF.

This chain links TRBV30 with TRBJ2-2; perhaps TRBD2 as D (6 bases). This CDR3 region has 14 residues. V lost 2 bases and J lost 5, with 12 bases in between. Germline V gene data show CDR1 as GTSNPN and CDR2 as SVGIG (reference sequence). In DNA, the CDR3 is TGTGCCTGGAGTCAGGGACTGAAGACCGGGGAGCTGTTTTTT. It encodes CAWSQGLKTGELFF.

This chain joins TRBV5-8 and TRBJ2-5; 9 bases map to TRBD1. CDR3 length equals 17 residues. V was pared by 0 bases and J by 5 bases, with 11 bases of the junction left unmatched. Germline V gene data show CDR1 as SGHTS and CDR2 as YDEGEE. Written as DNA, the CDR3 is TGTGCCAGCAGCTTGGGTGAGACAGGGGGACTTCGGGAGACCCAGTACTTC. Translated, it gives CASSLGETGGLRETQYF.

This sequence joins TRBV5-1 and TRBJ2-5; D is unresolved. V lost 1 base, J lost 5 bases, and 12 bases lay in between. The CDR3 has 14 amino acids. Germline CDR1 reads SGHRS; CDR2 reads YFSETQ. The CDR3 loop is CASSLMGPAETQYF. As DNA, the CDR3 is TGCGCCAGCAGCTTGATGGGCCCTGCGGAGACCCAGTACTTC.